The clone carrying this TCR beta chain was detected ten times or more. The antigen remains undetermined. The CDR3 covers 16 residues. Germline assignment: CDR1 SGHTA and CDR2 FQGNSA. Trimming stripped 7 bases from V and 4 bases from J, with 21 bases between. The data originate from a study of T-cell memory formation after mild COVID-19. Study details: For the most part, TCR clusters were specific to one donor.

Findings and caveats of the study: Cross-reactive memory apparently joined, as some responding clones appeared in pre-infection memory. Contracting clones from day 15 to 85 had balanced CD4/CD8; later expanders favoured CD4+.

Using constant-segment primers, 5'RACE produced TCR alpha and TCR beta cDNA libraries carrying sample barcodes and UMIs. TCRdb recomputed calls from the 5' RACE reads with MiXCR, one row per CDR3 protein. The sample has 25,000 to 30,000 distinct CDR3 sequences, around 12% seen once. V is TRBV7-2 and J is TRBJ2-3; D gene ambiguous. Sequenced input: PBMCs or a T cell subset sorted from them (not recorded which). This TCR came from an adult woman who had mild COVID-19 (a few samples of this study predate the infection). Cell type and time point are not known. CDR3 DNA sequence: TGTGCCAGCACCGAAACCCTATATAGCCCTCCAGATACGCAGTATTTT. Its protein product is CASTETLYSPPDTQYF. Full variable domain (missing parts from reference TRBV7-2 and TRBJ2-3): GAGVSQSPSNKVTEKGKDVELRCDPISGHTALYWYRQSLGQGLEFLIYFQGNSAPDKSGLPSDRFSAERTGGSVSTLTIQRTQQEDSAVYLCASTETLYSPPDTQYFGPGTRLTVL.